This is a list of T cell receptor beta chains from one sample in a study of blood T cell repertoires in COVID-19. The protocol was immunoSEQ multiplex PCR, while the TCRdb copy is restricted to in-frame clones and leaves out a portion. The sample consists of about 150,000 clones, 84% of them appearing once. Material for sequencing was peripheral blood. All receptors derive from a man in his late teens or twenties with active or convalescent COVID-19. The CDR3 runs from the conserved cysteine through the conserved F or W. A D gene is named only where the DNA matches it firmly. Clone size is given for some rows only: seen once, a few or many times, or a class if the clone is expanded.

v_call,clone_size,d_call,j_call,cdr3_nt,cdr3_aa
TRBV2,few,TRBD2,TRBJ2-4,TGTGCCAGCAGTGAAGAGGGCGGGGGGCACCCCAAAAACATTCAGTACTTC,CASSEEGGGHPKNIQYF
TRBV24-1,-,-,TRBJ2-1,TGTGCCACCAGTACAACGCGGACAGCGGAGCAGTTCTTC,CATSTTRTAEQFF
TRBV19,-,-,TRBJ1-6,TGTGCCAGTAGTATAAGAGGATCCGGGGATTCACCCCTCCACTTT,CASSIRGSGDSPLHF
TRBV29-1,-,TRBD1,TRBJ1-5,TGCAGCGCCTCGACAGGGGGCAAAGGAGGCAATCAGCCCCAGCATTTT,CSASTGGKGGNQPQHF
TRBV6-1,-,TRBD1,TRBJ2-4,TGTGCCAGCAGTGATAGGGGGCTAGCCAAAAACATTCAGTACTTC,CASSDRGLAKNIQYF
TRBV27,-,TRBD2,TRBJ2-2,TGTGCCAGCATGAAGCGGGAGATCGCCGGGGAGCTGTTTTTT,CASMKREIAGELFF
TRBV28,-,-,TRBJ1-5,TGTGCCAGCAGTTTACATACAGGGAATTCCAATCAGCCCCAGCATTTT,CASSLHTGNSNQPQHF
TRBV25-1,-,TRBD1,TRBJ2-7,TGTGCCAGCAGTCCCACAGGACAGGGAAGGTACGAGCAGTACTTC,CASSPTGQGRYEQYF
TRBV6-5,once,TRBD1,TRBJ2-3,TGTGCCAGTGGGGACAGGGCTCCAGATACGCAGTATTTT,CASGDRAPDTQYF
TRBV4-3,-,-,TRBJ2-3,TGCGCCAGCAGCCAAGTCCAGCGGGCTAACACAGATACGCAGTATTTT,CASSQVQRANTDTQYF
TRBV24-1,-,TRBD1,TRBJ2-7,TGTGCCACCAGTGATCCCCGGGACAGGTCCTACGAGCAGTACTTC,CATSDPRDRSYEQYF
TRBV6-1,few,TRBD2,TRBJ2-3,TGTGCCAGCAGTGAAAGAGGATCCGGGACTAGTCTTTATTTT,CASSERGSGTSLYF
TRBV3-1/TRBV3-2,-,TRBD1,TRBJ2-5,TGTGCCAGCAGCCAAGATTATGGGACAGCGCAAGAGACCCAGTACTTC,CASSQDYGTAQETQYF
TRBV2,-,TRBD2,TRBJ2-1,TGTGCCAGCAGCCGATTCACAACTAGCGGATCCTACAATGAGCAGTTCTTC,CASSRFTTSGSYNEQFF
TRBV18,-,-,TRBJ1-2,TGTGCCAGCTCACCACCCGGGATGTATGGCTACACCTTC,CASSPPGMYGYTF
TRBV18,-,-,TRBJ1-5,TGTGCCAGCTCACCACAGGGAGGCGGTCAGCCCCAGCATTTT,CASSPQGGGQPQHF
TRBV7-8,few,-,TRBJ2-7,TGTGCCAGCAGCTTAGATACTCCTCAATCCTACGAGCAGTACTTC,CASSLDTPQSYEQYF
TRBV4-1,-,-,TRBJ1-1,TGCGCCAGCAGCCAGGTTTCAGCAGGGGCGGACACTGAAGCTTTCTTT,CASSQVSAGADTEAFF
TRBV2,-,-,TRBJ1-1,TGTGCCAGCAATCAACAGGGGAACACTGAAGCTTTCTTT,CASNQQGNTEAFF
TRBV4-1,-,-,TRBJ2-6,TGCGCCAGCAGCCAAGCACTCTCTGGGGCCAACGTCCTGACTTTC,CASSQALSGANVLTF
TRBV6-5,-,-,TRBJ2-1,TGTGCCAGCCGAGTAGACAATGAGCAGTTCTTC,CASRVDNEQFF
TRBV18,-,TRBD2,TRBJ2-3,TGTGCCAGCTCACCGATCTCGGGGGGAGATACGCAGTATTTT,CASSPISGGDTQYF
TRBV9,-,-,TRBJ2-3,TGTGCCAGCAGCGTTTTTATCTCCACAGATACGCAGTATTTT,CASSVFISTDTQYF
TRBV6-5,-,TRBD2,TRBJ2-2,TGTGCCAGCAGTCCTGCTAGCGGGAGAACCGGGGAGCTGTTTTTT,CASSPASGRTGELFF
TRBV6-2/TRBV6-3,once,TRBD2,TRBJ2-6,TGTGCCAGCAGTTACTCGATTGGTAAAGCGGGAGGCCCGGGTCGCAACGTCCTGACTTTC,CASSYSIGKAGGPGRNVLTF
TRBV9,once,-,TRBJ2-5,TGTGCCAGCAGCGTTTCTAGCGTTCAAGAGACCCAGTACTTC,CASSVSSVQETQYF
TRBV15,-,-,TRBJ1-5,TGTGCCACCAGCCAAAGGGGAGGTAGCAATCAGCCCCAGCATTTT,CATSQRGGSNQPQHF
TRBV18,-,-,TRBJ1-5,TGTGCCAGCTCACCACCCCTGAGCAATCAGCCCCAGCATTTT,CASSPPLSNQPQHF
TRBV19,once,-,TRBJ2-7,TGTGCCAGTAGTGACAGGACTAGGACCTACGAGCAGTACTTC,CASSDRTRTYEQYF
TRBV6-5,-,-,TRBJ2-7,TGTGCCAGCAGTATGCAGGGTCCGGCCGTTGACGAGCAGTACTTC,CASSMQGPAVDEQYF
TRBV6-5,-,-,TRBJ2-1,TGTGCCAGCACCAACCCGGGTAACCCCGAGGCCGAGCAGTTCTTC,CASTNPGNPEAEQFF
TRBV24-1,-,TRBD2,TRBJ2-5,TGTGCCACCAGTGATCCACACACTAGCGGCCAAGAGACCCAGTACTTC,CATSDPHTSGQETQYF
TRBV9,-,TRBD1,TRBJ2-7,TGTGCCAGCAGCGTAGATCCGGGACAGGGGTACGAGCAGTACTTC,CASSVDPGQGYEQYF
TRBV5-1,-,TRBD1,TRBJ1-5,TGCGCCAGCAGCTTGGGGGACAGCCCTAGCAATCAGCCCCAGCATTTT,CASSLGDSPSNQPQHF
TRBV10-3,few,TRBD2,TRBJ2-2,TGTGCCATCAGTGACCCGGGACTAGCGGGAGTGGTTGGGGAGCTGTTTTTT,CAISDPGLAGVVGELFF
TRBV5-1,-,TRBD1,TRBJ2-7,TGCGCCAGCAGCTCACAGGGGTACGAGCAGTACTTC,CASSSQGYEQYF
TRBV3-1/TRBV3-2,-,-,TRBJ1-1,TGTGCCAGCAGCCCAGTATTGCAGCGGGTCGGCACTGAAGCTTTCTTT,CASSPVLQRVGTEAFF
TRBV5-1,-,-,TRBJ2-5,TGCGCCAGCAGCTTTGGCCGGGGATCGATGAGGAACCAAGAGACCCAGTACTTC,CASSFGRGSMRNQETQYF
TRBV21-1,-,-,TRBJ2-4,TGTGCCAGCAGCAACTGGACTTTCTCTAGACTTCTAGCCAAAAACATTCAGTACTTC,CASSNWTFSRLLAKNIQYF
TRBV6-6,-,TRBD1,TRBJ1-4,TGTGCCAGCAGTCTCTTGGGGGACAGGGATGAAAAACTGTTTTTT,CASSLLGDRDEKLFF
TRBV18,few,-,TRBJ1-1,TGTGCCAGCTCCCCATCTATAGTAGTGAACACTGAAGCTTTCTTT,CASSPSIVVNTEAFF
TRBV28,-,-,TRBJ1-2,TGTGCCAGCAGTTTATTGGTCAGCGATGGCTACACCTTC,CASSLLVSDGYTF
TRBV7-9,-,-,TRBJ1-2,TGTGCCAGCAGCTTAATAGGGGATTTGAACTATGGCTACACCTTC,CASSLIGDLNYGYTF
TRBV5-1,-,TRBD2,TRBJ2-1,TGCGCCAGCCAGTCCGGGACTAGCCTCTACAATGAGCAGTTCTTC,CASQSGTSLYNEQFF
TRBV29-1,-,TRBD2,TRBJ2-1,TGCAGCGTTGAGGGGACTAGCGCATACGAGCAGTTCTTC,CSVEGTSAYEQFF
TRBV29-1,-,-,TRBJ1-2,TGCAGCGTTGATGGTCGGGAATGGGCCACCTTC,CSVDGREWATF
TRBV7-6,few,TRBD1,TRBJ2-3,TGTGCCAGCAGCCACGGGACAGGGGAGGGGGATTTCACAGATACGCAGTATTTT,CASSHGTGEGDFTDTQYF
TRBV12-5,-,TRBD1,TRBJ2-7,TGTGCTAGTGGTTTGTGGACAGGACTTCTATACGAGCAGTACTTC,CASGLWTGLLYEQYF
TRBV3-1/TRBV3-2,-,TRBD2,TRBJ2-7,TGTGCCAGCAGCCCCCGACTAGCGAGTTCGAAGACGCAGTACTTC,CASSPRLASSKTQYF
TRBV2,-,-,TRBJ2-1,TGTGCCAGCAGAAGTGGCAGGGGCTCCTACAATGAGCAGTTCTTC,CASRSGRGSYNEQFF
TRBV6-2/TRBV6-3,-,-,TRBJ2-5,TGTGCCAGCAGTCCATTCGACAGAACTCGGGAGACCCAGTACTTC,CASSPFDRTRETQYF
TRBV5-1,-,TRBD2,TRBJ2-1,TGCGCCAGCAGCTTAGGGGAGCGGGAGCTTACCTACAATGAGCAGTTCTTC,CASSLGERELTYNEQFF
TRBV18,-,-,TRBJ2-2,TGTGCCAGCTCACCATCCCGGAACACCGGGGAGCTGTTTTTT,CASSPSRNTGELFF